The rows below give T cell receptor beta chains drawn from one sample of a study of T cell repertoires in ileal Crohn's disease. Sequencing was performed with immunoSEQ multiplex PCR; in TCRdb, only in-frame clones are kept and a portion is missing. The sample includes 25,000 to 30,000 clones, around 77% of them seen just once. Sequences were obtained from ileal tissue. Source of these receptors: an adult with Crohn's disease. CDR3s leave out the opening cysteine and the closing phenylalanine or tryptophan.

V gene	CDR3 protein
TRBV10-2	ASSESGGASRPNTGELF
TRBV7-2	ASSLAQSSEAF
TRBV7-2	ASSLVRQASGQETQY
TRBV2	ASTAGRQGSEKLF
TRBV5-1	ASRGVTGGSGELF
TRBV5-1	ASSLAGDRGEAF
TRBV7-2	ASSLKRVGQGNPEAF
TRBV5-1	ASSLAGVGGSPLH
TRBV5-1	ASAPQWGQGIEQY
TRBV7-2	ASSPRDRGSPLH
TRBV5-1	ASSKRRQETQY
TRBV6-5	ASSPDRGVYNEQF
TRBV6-6	ASSRPGTSVTDTQY
TRBV20-1	TRNGGTEAF
TRBV30	AWTRTGENYGYT
TRBV2	ASSEWGWGQLPDGGYT
TRBV29-1	SAEGWYTEAF
TRBV30	AWSVRQGRSGRLF
TRBV6-4	ASLTWTGRNYGYT
TRBV7-9	ASRGGAKNPHGIYEQY
TRBV14	ATTELTGGSAF
TRBV10-3	AITQGGNTEAF
TRBV4-3	ASSQDPDSSYNSPLH
TRBV6-1	ASKGISNQPQH
TRBV11-2	ASSRTSGVSYEQH
TRBV7-9	ASSLGGFGTDTQY
TRBV18	ASSPPLTGELF